The 20 T cell receptor beta chains presented below share a single source sample, sequenced in a study of shared clonotypes between healthy human individuals. Profiling relied on immunoSEQ multiplex PCR, and the TCRdb table lists in-frame clones only, not all of them. Counted here are millions of clones, over 85% occurring once; the ten biggest clones make up about 0.37%. The material sequenced was naive CD4+ T cells from PBMCs. Subset noted: CD45RA+ positively selected. Receptors originate from a man younger than 30 in good health. Some clones in this sample may be carry-over from other donors' samples.

In DNA, the CDR3 is TGTGCCAGCAGTCTCCTATGGGACGAGCAGTACTTC. This sequence encodes CASSLLWDEQYF. The chain has TRBV28 and TRBJ2-7; D unclear. Germline lookup yields CDR1 MDHEN and CDR2 SYDVKM. The CDR3 contains 12 residues. The V gene lost 5 bases and the J gene lost 5 bases, with 10 bases spanning the gap.

The rearrangement uses TRBV5-1 and TRBJ2-2; 7 nucleotides line up with TRBD1. Germline CDR1 SGHRS, CDR2 YFSETQ. Germline trimming cut 3 bases from V and 4 bases from J; bases unmatched to any gene: 9. The CDR3 contains 16 residues. The CDR3 sequence: CASSSSGQAFTGELFF. CDR3 DNA: TGCGCCAGCAGCTCGTCCGGACAGGCGTTCACCGGGGAGCTGTTTTTT.

The genes are TRBV2 and TRBJ2-2, with TRBD2 identical over 11 bases. Trimming took 3 bases from V and 5 from J; bases not matched to a gene: 5. Germline V CDR1 and CDR2: SNHLY, FYNNEI. The CDR3 runs 16 residues. The CDR3 loop reads CASSDRLAGGTGELFF. In DNA, the CDR3 is TGTGCCAGCAGTGACAGGCTAGCGGGAGGAACCGGGGAGCTGTTTTTT.

J is TRBJ2-5 and V is TRBV5-1; TRBD1 agrees at 10 bases. From germline, CDR1 is SGHRS and CDR2 YFSETQ. CDR3 size: 15 residues. V trimming: 3 bases; J trimming: 4 bases; junction bases outside the gene matches: 6. This CDR3 reads CASSWGQGPRETQYF. The CDR3 DNA reads TGCGCCAGCAGCTGGGGACAGGGGCCAAGAGAGACCCAGTACTTC.

The gene calls are TRBV6-5 and TRBJ1-1, with D hard to call. This CDR3 contains 12 residues. V lost 8 bases to trimming and J lost 4 bases, with 11 bases between them. Germline V lookup: CDR1 MNHEY, CDR2 SVGAGI. This CDR3 is CASSGGATEAFF. The DNA for the CDR3 is TGTGCCAGCTCCGGCGGAGCCACTGAAGCTTTCTTT.

The genes are TRBV6-5 and TRBJ1-1, with D possibly matching TRBD1 (5 bases). Germline CDR1 reads MNHEY; CDR2 reads SVGAGI. The CDR3 covers 15 residues. V was pared by 3 bases and J by 4 bases, with 15 bases between. The CDR3 nucleotides are TGTGCCAGCAGTTATAGTTACGACGGGGGCACTGAAGCTTTCTTT. Translation gives CASSYSYDGGTEAFF.

CDR3 bases: TGTGCCAGCACCCAAGGCCTTAGCGGGACAGATACGCAGTATTTT. This encodes CASTQGLSGTDTQYF. The chain couples TRBV5-8 to TRBJ2-3; 7 nucleotides match TRBD2. Germline V gives CDR1 SGHTS, CDR2 YDEGEE. The CDR3 consists of 15 residues. Trimming removed 6 bases from V and 3 bases from J; junction bases left unmatched: 10.

J is TRBJ1-1 and V is TRBV4-3, with D unresolved. The CDR3 spans 14 residues. V shed 1 base and J shed 7 bases, with 13 bases lying between them. Germline V CDR1 and CDR2: LGHNA, YSLEER. The CDR3: CASSQGTAGREAFF. CDR3 bases: TGCGCCAGCAGCCAAGGGACGGCCGGGCGTGAAGCTTTCTTT.

Comments on this clone: Other nucleotide sequences in the sample specify the same CDR3. V is TRBV28 and J is TRBJ1-2; perhaps TRBD1 as D (5 bases). The V end lost 4 bases, the J end lost 5 bases, and 8 bases lay between the germline ends. The CDR3 extends over 12 amino acids. Germline-derived CDR1 and CDR2 are MDHEN and SYDVKM. As DNA, the CDR3 is TGTGCCAGCAGTTGGGGGGGATATGGCTACACCTTC. It encodes CASSWGGYGYTF.

The chain uses TRBV18 and TRBJ1-1; maybe TRBD1 (6 bases). V gave up 5 bases and J gave up 5 bases, with 15 bases separating them. The CDR3 is 14 amino acids. Germline values: CDR1 KGHSH, CDR2 LQKENI. CDR3 residues: CASSMAQGKTEAFF. CDR3 bases: TGTGCCAGCTCAATGGCACAGGGAAAAACTGAAGCTTTCTTT.

The chain has TRBV28 and TRBJ1-2; TRBD1 matches 9 bases. The CDR3 length is 14 residues. Germline values: CDR1 MDHEN, CDR2 SYDVKM. V dropped 3 bases and J dropped 8; count of bases not matched to a gene: 7. The CDR3: CASSFTGQGSGYTF. In nucleotides, the CDR3 is TGTGCCAGCAGTTTTACGGGACAGGGCTCCGGCTACACCTTC.

This chain connects TRBV7-2 to TRBJ1-2, with D perhaps TRBD1 (6 bases). The length of the CDR3 is 16 residues. V dropped 8 bases and J dropped 8 bases, with 27 bases sitting between them. Germline loops: CDR1 SGHTA, CDR2 FQGNSA. CDR3 sequence: CASRPPSRGAKGGYTF. The CDR3 DNA reads as TGTGCCAGCCGCCCTCCCTCGCGGGGGGCCAAAGGAGGCTACACCTTC.

This clone showed up just once. V gene TRBV5-1 combines with J gene TRBJ1-1, with 9 bases lining up with TRBD1. There are 15 residues in the CDR3. Per the germline V gene, CDR1 is SGHRS and CDR2 is YFSETQ. The V segment lost 4 bases and the J segment 1 base; nucleotides outside the gene matches: 5. CDR3 nucleotides: TGCGCCAGCAGCGGCCCGGACAGGGGGAACACTGAAGCTTTCTTT. It translates to CASSGPDRGNTEAFF.

The CDR3 protein is CASSSLDRNYGYTF. DNA of the CDR3: TGTGCCAGCAGTTCCCTGGACAGGAACTATGGCTACACCTTC. This chain connects TRBV27 to TRBJ1-2, with 7 positions matching TRBD1. Per germline, CDR1 MNHEY and CDR2 SMNVEV (reference sequence). The CDR3 length is 14 residues. The V segment lost 4 bases and the J segment 2 bases; nucleotides outside the gene matches: 4.

The chain couples TRBV7-6 to TRBJ2-1, with 12 positions matching TRBD2. This CDR3 contains 18 residues. V lost 5 bases and J lost 0; bases outside the gene matches: 8. Looked up from germline, CDR1 is SGHVS and CDR2 is FNYEAQ. CDR3 bases: TGTGCCAGCAGCGGAGGGGCTAGCGGGAGGGACTCCTACAATGAGCAGTTCTTC. Its protein product is CASSGGASGRDSYNEQFF.

V gene TRBV5-4 combines with J gene TRBJ2-6; TRBD1 aligns across 7 bases. This CDR3 contains 17 residues. With V trimmed by 0 bases and J by 0 bases, 3 bases remained unmatched. Germline CDR1 reads SGHNT; CDR2 reads YYREEE (reference sequence). CDR3 region: CASSLGGQSSGANVLTF. The CDR3 DNA reads TGTGCCAGCAGCTTGGGGGGACAGAGCTCTGGGGCCAACGTCCTGACTTTC.

Concerning this clone itself: Other DNA variants within this sample encode the same CDR3. This chain connects TRBV10-3 to TRBJ2-7, with D hard to call. V lost 3 bases and J 3 bases, leaving 3 bases between the germline ends. The CDR3 loop spans 11 amino acids. Looked up from germline, CDR1 is ENHRY and CDR2 is SYGVKD. CDR3 amino acids: CAISDFYEQYF. Here the CDR3 DNA reads TGTGCCATCAGTGACTTCTACGAGCAGTACTTC.

V and J are TRBV11-2 and TRBJ2-7, with D tentatively TRBD1 (5 bases). The germline CDR1 and CDR2 sequences are SGHAT and FQNNGV. The V end lost 3 bases, the J end lost 3 bases, and 9 bases lay between the germline ends. This CDR3 contains 13 residues. The CDR3 region has the DNA TGTGCCAGCAGCTTCGCCAGGGACTACGAGCAGTACTTC. Translation: CASSFARDYEQYF.

This chain joins TRBV7-8 and TRBJ2-1; no definite D call. This CDR3 spans 12 amino acids. Germline CDR1 is SGHVS and CDR2 is FQNEAQ. V lost 3 bases and J lost 9, with 9 bases in between. As DNA, the CDR3 is TGTGCCAGCAGCTTCCTCGTGGGTGAGCAGTTCTTC. It encodes CASSFLVGEQFF.

The CDR3 region has the DNA TGTGCCAGCAGCCAACGTATAGGGGGTTATCCCTACGAGCAGTACTTC. Amino acids: CASSQRIGGYPYEQYF. The chain recombines TRBV14 with TRBJ2-7; tentatively, D is TRBD1 (6 bases). Trimming shortened V by 2 bases and J by 2 bases, and 16 bases separated the two germline ends. There are 16 residues in the CDR3. Germline CDR1 and CDR2: SGHDN and FVKESK.